These T cell receptor beta chains were read from a single sample in a study of T cell responses to AZD1222 COVID-19 vaccine. Produced via immunoSEQ multiplex PCR; TCRdb's table is partial and in-frame only. The sample shows about 180,000 clones, around 88% of them seen only once. Sequences were derived from peripheral blood, sampled on day 0 of AZD1222 vaccination. All receptors derive from an adult in good health. CDR3s include the opening cysteine and the closing phenylalanine or tryptophan. A D gene is named only where the DNA matches it firmly. Not all rows give a size; the values are once, few, many and, for expanded clones, a class.

j_gene,v_gene,abundance,d_gene,CDR3nt,CDR3aa
TRBJ2-5,TRBV18,-,TRBD1,TGTGCCAGCTCAACTACCGGGACAGGGGGTCGGGAGACCCAGTACTTC,CASSTTGTGGRETQYF
TRBJ2-3,TRBV18,-,TRBD2,TGTGCCAGCTCACCCCTCCCCCGGGGGGAAGGAGATACGCAGTATTTT,CASSPLPRGEGDTQYF
TRBJ2-7,TRBV18,-,-,TGTGCCAGCTCACCCACCGCCCAGGCCTACGAGCAGTACTTC,CASSPTAQAYEQYF
TRBJ1-5,TRBV7-9,-,-,TGTGCCAGCAGCCAGTGGGGTCAGCCCCAGCATTTT,CASSQWGQPQHF
TRBJ1-1,TRBV5-1,-,-,TGCGCCAGCAGCACACCGGGGGCGGACACTGAAGCTTTCTTT,CASSTPGADTEAFF
TRBJ1-1,TRBV28,-,-,TGTGCCAGCAGGACAGCCTCGGGTCCTGAAGCTTTCTTT,CASRTASGPEAFF
TRBJ2-7,TRBV5-3,-,-,TGTGCCATGCCGCACAGAACCTACGAGCAGTACTTC,CAMPHRTYEQYF
TRBJ2-6,TRBV4-2,-,TRBD1,TGTGCCAGCAGCCAAGCGGACAGGGGGGAATCTGGGGCCAACGTCCTGACTTTC,CASSQADRGESGANVLTF
TRBJ1-1,TRBV15,-,-,TGTGCCACCAGCGGGGACACTGAAGCTTTCTTT,CATSGDTEAFF
TRBJ2-2,TRBV28,-,TRBD1,TGTGCCAGCAGTTCCACGGGACAGGGGGCCGGGGAGCTGTTTTTT,CASSSTGQGAGELFF
TRBJ2-3,TRBV7-9,-,-,TGTGCCAGCAGCCCCGGGTGGAGCACAGATACGCAGTATTTT,CASSPGWSTDTQYF
TRBJ1-2,TRBV4-3,-,-,TGCGCCAGCAGCCAAGACCAGCGGACAGCGACTAACTATGGCTACACCTTC,CASSQDQRTATNYGYTF
TRBJ1-2,TRBV30,few,-,TGTGCCTGGAGTGTAAGGGACGGCTATGGCTACACCTTC,CAWSVRDGYGYTF
TRBJ2-7,TRBV16,-,-,TGTGCCAGCAGCCACCTACAGGGAGGTGGCTACGAGCAGTACTTC,CASSHLQGGGYEQYF
TRBJ2-7,TRBV11-2,-,-,TGTGCCAGCAGCTTAGTTCGAGCATCCTACGAGCAGTACTTC,CASSLVRASYEQYF
TRBJ2-7,TRBV7-2,-,TRBD2,TGTGCCAGCAGTCAGAAAATCGCCGGGACTAGTCCCGAGCAGTACTTC,CASSQKIAGTSPEQYF